The present entry profiles one TCR beta chain with its context. Its antigen is not identified. This entry belongs to a study of T cell responses to AZD1222 COVID-19 vaccine. Measured with immunoSEQ multiplex PCR; TCRdb has only the in-frame clones, and not every one. Of some 190,000 clones listed, 92% are singletons. CDR1 and CDR2 from the germline V gene are SEHNR and FQNEAQ (reference sequence). The V gene lost 5 bases and the J gene lost 6 bases, with 16 bases spanning the gap. The CDR3 is made up of 15 amino acids. Findings and limits, study-wide: Only a handful of AZD1222 recipients were seropositive at baseline.

The TCR was taken from an adult who received the AZD1222 COVID-19 vaccine. V is TRBV7-9 and J is TRBJ2-2; D is possibly TRBD2 (6 bases). Sequencing was performed on peripheral blood, taken 28 days after the second AZD1222 dose. CDR3 amino acids: CASSPETSGAGELFF. CDR3 bases: TGTGCCAGCAGCCCCGAGACTAGTGGGGCCGGGGAGCTGTTTTTT.